This TCR beta chain was profiled in a study of blood T cells in healthy people across ages. Study-wide findings and caveats: When set beside aged donors, long-lived donors presented more naive CD4+ cells and higher diversity.

A second PCR of roughly 7 to 11 cycles used a sample-barcoded 5' primer and a J-beta primer mix. Each CDR3 protein gets one entry after TCRdb re-called the 5' RACE reads with MiXCR. The sample yields over a million distinct CDR3 sequences, 42% seen once. Turning to this clonotype: Its antigen is still unknown.

The sequence came from a woman in her late teens or twenties in good health. Sequencing was carried out using blood.

The CDR3 DNA sequence: TGTGCCAGCAGCCTCTTAAGGGGGGTTAATGAAAAACTGTTTTTT. Protein product: CASSLLRGVNEKLFF. The rearrangement links TRBV28 to TRBJ1-4; tentatively, D is TRBD1 (6 bases). The CDR3 runs to 15 residues. Trimming cost V 6 bases and J 4 bases, with 15 bases left between them. CDR1 and CDR2 (germline): MDHEN, SYDVKM.